The 27 T cell receptor beta chains given below trace back to one sample, sequenced in a study of cytomegalovirus exposure and HLA in healthy donors. Use of 60 Vbeta and 13 Jbeta primers characterized the PCR. Assay used: immunoSEQ multiplex PCR; TCRdb lists only in-frame clones, some missing. The sample has around 140,000 clones, about 64% seen once. Sequenced material: PBMCs. The receptors come from a woman between 35 and 50 years old in good health and CMV-seronegative.

The CDR3 bases are TGTGCCAGCAGCTCTACAGGGGGTTCAGACAGGAACACTGAAGCTTTCTTT. Translating it yields CASSSTGGSDRNTEAFF. The chain links TRBV7-8 to TRBJ1-1; the match to TRBD1 covers 8 bases. V lost 4 bases and J lost 1; bases outside the gene matches: 11. Germline CDR1 and CDR2: SGHVS and FQNEAQ. The CDR3 is 17 amino acids.

This chain links TRBV7-2 with TRBJ2-5, with 10 positions matching TRBD2. The V segment lost 0 bases and the J segment 5 bases; nucleotides outside the gene matches: 6. This CDR3 has 16 amino acids. Germline CDR1 reads SGHTA; CDR2 reads FQGNSA. CDR3 sequence (DNA): TGTGCCAGCAGCTTAGCGCTAGCGGGGGCCGGGGAGACCCAGTACTTC. It is translated as CASSLALAGAGETQYF.

The chain couples TRBV10-3 to TRBJ1-1; a weak D match, TRBD1 (6 bases). V shed 8 bases and J shed 5 bases, with 12 bases lying between them. CDR1 and CDR2 from the germline V gene are ENHRY and SYGVKD. The length of the CDR3 is 12 residues. The CDR3 sequence: CAIRGARTEAFF. Written as DNA, the CDR3 is TGTGCCATCCGGGGGGCACGAACTGAAGCTTTCTTT.

The rearrangement joins TRBV5-1 to TRBJ1-6; D is uncertain. Germline-derived CDR1 and CDR2 are SGHRS and YFSETQ. V was clipped by 4 bases and J by 7 bases, with 15 bases between them. This CDR3 region has 15 residues. The DNA of the CDR3 is TGCGCCAGCAGCCTCCTCGGTGAAGTGAATTCACCCCTCCACTTT. This codes for CASSLLGEVNSPLHF.

The chain has TRBV2 and TRBJ2-7, with 8 bases aligning to TRBD1. In germline, CDR1 is SNHLY, CDR2 FYNNEI. The CDR3 has 16 amino acids. Trimming cost V 4 bases and J 0 bases; bases outside gene matches: 8. The CDR3 loop is CASSAPYRGSSYEQYF. The DNA of the CDR3 is TGTGCCAGCAGTGCTCCCTACAGGGGGAGCTCCTACGAGCAGTACTTC.

The chain is built from TRBV30 and TRBJ1-5; D unresolved. Trimming pared 1 base from V and 4 bases from J, leaving 8 bases between. The V gene's germline CDR1 is GTSNPN and CDR2 SVGIG (reference sequence). CDR3 size: 13 residues. The CDR3 protein is CAWSAEGNQPQHF. In DNA, the CDR3 is TGTGCCTGGAGTGCGGAGGGAAATCAGCCCCAGCATTTT.

There are a few counts of this clone. The chain couples TRBV30 to TRBJ1-1, with D tentatively TRBD1 (5 bases). From germline, CDR1 is GTSNPN and CDR2 SVGIG (reference sequence). The CDR3 sequence is 12 residues long. Trimming left V 5 bases short and J 5 bases short, with 12 bases between. The CDR3 DNA follows: TGTGCCTGGGCCAGGGCTGGTACTGAAGCTTTCTTT. The encoded protein is CAWARAGTEAFF. Variable domain in full (rest from reference TRBV30 and TRBJ1-1): SQTIHQWPATLVQPVGSPLSLECTVEGTSNPNLYWYRQAAGRGLQLLFYSVGIGQISSEVPQNLSASRPQDRQFILSSKKLLLSDSGFYLCAWARAGTEAFFGQGTRLTVV.

This clone came up a few times. CDR3 DNA sequence: TGTGCCAGCAGCCCCAATTCAGGAGCGGGGATAGCCTACGAGCAGTACTTC. This gives the protein CASSPNSGAGIAYEQYF. This sequence joins TRBV9 and TRBJ2-7; 7 bases fit TRBD2. This CDR3 spans 17 amino acids. Germline loops: CDR1 SGDLS, CDR2 YYNGEE. V shed 4 bases and J 2 bases; nucleotides not matched to a gene: 15.

Concerning this clone itself: A read error may produce the germline difference seen at one junction end. The rearrangement joins TRBV7-9 to TRBJ1-2; D not certain. The CDR3 extends over 12 amino acids. Germline V gene data show CDR1 as SEHNR and CDR2 as FQNEAQ (reference sequence). The CDR3 loop reads CSSSLSQNPGSF. The CDR3 bases are TGTTCCAGCAGCTTATCCCAGAATCCCGGGTCCTTC.

This clone showed up just a few times. This chain uses TRBV6-1 with TRBJ1-1; D might be TRBD1 (6 bases). CDR3 size: 15 residues. V gave up 5 bases and J gave up 1 base, with 14 bases separating them. Germline V CDR1 and CDR2: MNHNS, SASEGT. The CDR3 DNA reads TGTGCCAGCAGTAGCCGACAGGCGGGGAACACTGAAGCTTTCTTT. This codes for CASSSRQAGNTEAFF.

This clone was seen only a few times. The chain joins TRBV4-1 to TRBJ1-4; D possibly corresponds to TRBD1 (5 bases). V was trimmed by 4 bases and J by 5 bases, leaving 11 bases between them. The length of the CDR3 is 14 residues. The V gene's germline CDR1 is MGHRA and CDR2 YSYEKL. This chain's CDR3 is CASSRGGGNEKLFF. The CDR3 DNA follows: TGCGCCAGCAGCCGGGGGGGAGGAAATGAAAAACTGTTTTTT.

The rearrangement joins TRBV13 to TRBJ1-1; TRBD1 matches 8 bases. The CDR3 extends over 14 amino acids. V shed 5 bases, J shed 3 bases, and the junction held 5 bases outside the gene matches. Germline loops: CDR1 PRHDT, CDR2 FYEKMQ (reference sequence). This CDR3 is CASSLGQGDTEAFF. CDR3 bases: TGTGCCAGCAGCCTTGGACAGGGCGACACTGAAGCTTTCTTT. Full variable domain (rest looked up from reference TRBV13 and TRBJ1-1): AAGVIQSPRHLIKEKRETATLKCYPIPRHDTVYWYQQGPGQDPQFLISFYEKMQSDKGSIPDRFSAQQFSDYHSELNMSSLELGDSALYFCASSLGQGDTEAFFGQGTRLTVV.

As regards this clone: Because the CDR3's place on the DNA is in doubt, the DNA is left out and the CDR3 is given as listed by TCRdb. This chain uses TRBV15 with TRBJ1-1; the table's D call, TRBD1, has no DNA check behind it. Germline V gene data show CDR1 as LNHNV and CDR2 as YYDKDF (reference sequence). The CDR3 is 12 amino acids in total, end residues counted. CDR3 protein: CATSRVGRGTFF.

Note on this clone: The sample holds other DNA sequences that translate to the same CDR3. This chain connects TRBV5-1 to TRBJ1-1; 8 nucleotides agree with TRBD1. Germline V gives CDR1 SGHRS, CDR2 YFSETQ. The J segment lost 5 bases and the V segment lost 4 bases, leaving 7 bases of the junction unmatched. CDR3 length: 14 amino acids. CDR3 residues: CASSPGQGGTEAFF. The CDR3 DNA is TGCGCCAGCAGCCCAGGACAGGGAGGAACTGAAGCTTTCTTT.

This clone came up a few times. The chain has TRBV11-1 and TRBJ1-1, with a tentative D call TRBD1 (5 bases). CDR1 is SGHAT, CDR2 FQDESV, per germline (reference sequence). V was trimmed by 4 bases and J by 7 bases, leaving 13 bases between them. The CDR3 totals 13 residues. CDR3 residues: CASSYDRMDEAFF. For the CDR3, the DNA is TGTGCCAGCAGCTACGACAGAATGGATGAAGCTTTCTTT.

A few counts support this clone. This chain connects TRBV5-5 to TRBJ1-1, with D possibly matching TRBD1 (5 bases). Trimming took 1 base from V and 4 from J, leaving 8 bases between them. The CDR3 sequence is 13 residues long. CDR1 SGHKS and CDR2 YYEKEE come from the germline V gene (reference sequence). CDR3 sequence: CASSLPGSTEAFF. CDR3 DNA sequence: TGTGCCAGCAGCTTGCCAGGGTCCACTGAAGCTTTCTTT.

The CDR3 nucleotides are TGTGCCAGCAGCTTGGGACTAGCGGGGGGATCGGTACAGCAGTTCTTC. It translates to CASSLGLAGGSVQQFF. The chain combines TRBV13 with TRBJ2-1; TRBD2 matches 15 bases. After removal of 3 bases from V and 11 bases from J, the junction contained 8 bases not matched to a gene. Germline V CDR1 and CDR2: PRHDT, FYEKMQ (reference sequence). The CDR3 contains 16 residues. Variable domain in full (rest from reference TRBV13 and TRBJ2-1): AAGVIQSPRHLIKEKRETATLKCYPIPRHDTVYWYQQGPGQDPQFLISFYEKMQSDKGSIPDRFSAQQFSDYHSELNMSSLELGDSALYFCASSLGLAGGSVQQFFGPGTRLTVL.

This sequence joins TRBV30 and TRBJ1-5; D gene ambiguous. The CDR3 is 13 amino acids. Germline assignment: CDR1 GTSNPN and CDR2 SVGIG (reference sequence). V dropped 3 bases and J dropped 0 bases, with 6 bases sitting between them. As DNA, the CDR3 is TGTGCCTGGAGCTCAGATAGCAATCAGCCCCAGCATTTT. Amino acid sequence: CAWSSDSNQPQHF.

Only one count was recorded for this clone. This chain links TRBV5-1 with TRBJ2-3; D might be TRBD2 (6 bases). The CDR3 has 13 residues. Germline CDR1 reads SGHRS; CDR2 reads YFSETQ. V was shortened by 4 bases and J by 6 bases, with 12 bases between the two germline ends. The CDR3 reads CASSLSGLDTQYF. CDR3 in DNA: TGCGCCAGCAGCCTCAGCGGGTTGGATACGCAGTATTTT.

The rearrangement uses TRBV19 and TRBJ1-1, with 11 bases identical to TRBD1. The CDR3 has 14 amino acids. Germline V gene sequence: CDR1 LNHDA, CDR2 SQIVND (reference sequence). Trimming cost V 7 bases and J 4 bases; bases outside gene matches: 5. For the CDR3, the DNA is TGTGCCAGTAAGGACAGGGGGCCTGTCACTGAAGCTTTCTTT. Its translation: CASKDRGPVTEAFF.

This chain's CDR3 is CASSRRGRTEAFF. The CDR3 DNA reads TGTGCCAGTAGTAGAAGGGGCCGGACTGAAGCTTTCTTT. This chain connects TRBV19 to TRBJ1-1, with a possible D match to TRBD1 (5 bases). The CDR3 is 13 residues long. Looked up from germline, CDR1 is LNHDA and CDR2 is SQIVND (reference sequence). Trimming took off 4 bases at V and 5 bases at J, with 11 bases between the two ends.

This clone turned up a few times. The chain is built from TRBV10-3 and TRBJ2-2; 7 bases map to TRBD1. Germline trimming cut 0 bases from V and 2 bases from J; bases unmatched to any gene: 3. Germline assignment: CDR1 ENHRY and CDR2 SYGVKD. The length of the CDR3 is 16 residues. The CDR3 spells CAISESGQVNTGELFF. The CDR3 DNA follows: TGTGCCATCAGTGAGTCAGGACAGGTCAACACCGGGGAGCTGTTTTTT.

To note about this clone: A read error may account for a junction end that differs from germline. In DNA form, the CDR3 reads TGTGCCAGCAGCCAAGGGAGCGGGGCGAAGACCGGGGAGCTGTTTTTT. Translated: CASSQGSGAKTGELFF. The gene calls are TRBV4-2 and TRBJ2-2, with 7 bases matching TRBD2. Per the germline V gene, CDR1 is LGHNA and CDR2 is YNFKEQ. The length of the CDR3 is 16 residues.

V and J are TRBV19 and TRBJ1-1, with 9 bases identical to TRBD1. Germline V lookup: CDR1 LNHDA, CDR2 SQIVND (reference sequence). There are 13 residues in the CDR3. After removal of 5 bases from V and 6 bases from J, the junction contained 4 bases not matched to a gene. CDR3 nucleotides: TGTGCCAGTAGTTCGGACAGGGGCGCTGAAGCTTTCTTT. Translating it yields CASSSDRGAEAFF.

J is TRBJ2-1 and V is TRBV27; the match to TRBD2 covers 13 bases. Germline trimming cut 4 bases from V and 9 bases from J; bases unmatched to any gene: 6. CDR1 MNHEY and CDR2 SMNVEV come from the germline V gene (reference sequence). This CDR3 comprises 15 residues. The CDR3 loop is CASSSTSGGAGEQFF. CDR3 coding DNA: TGTGCCAGCAGTTCAACTAGCGGGGGGGCGGGTGAGCAGTTCTTC.

The gene calls are TRBV7-2 and TRBJ2-1; 8 bases align to TRBD2. Germline CDR1 SGHTA, CDR2 FQGNSA. J gave up 5 bases and V 5 bases, and 11 bases lay outside the gene matches. The CDR3 consists of 16 residues. The CDR3 nucleotides read TGTGCCAGCAGCCGGGGGGGCGGGGGGCCCCACAATGAGCAGTTCTTC. Protein sequence: CASSRGGGGPHNEQFF. Using reference TRBV7-2 and TRBJ2-1 for the parts outside the CDR3, the full variable domain is GAGVSQSPSNKVTEKGKDVELRCDPISGHTALYWYRQSLGQGLEFLIYFQGNSAPDKSGLPSDRFSAERTGGSVSTLTIQRTQQEDSAVYLCASSRGGGGPHNEQFFGPGTRLTVL.

This clone was recorded a few times. This chain joins TRBV6-5 and TRBJ1-1, with D maybe TRBD1 (6 bases). Germline V gene sequence: CDR1 MNHEY, CDR2 SVGAGI. Trimming removed 4 bases from V and 0 bases from J, with 15 bases in between. This CDR3 spans 16 amino acids. DNA of the CDR3: TGTGCCAGCAGTTTTAGGACAGTCGATATGAACACTGAAGCTTTCTTT. Translated: CASSFRTVDMNTEAFF.